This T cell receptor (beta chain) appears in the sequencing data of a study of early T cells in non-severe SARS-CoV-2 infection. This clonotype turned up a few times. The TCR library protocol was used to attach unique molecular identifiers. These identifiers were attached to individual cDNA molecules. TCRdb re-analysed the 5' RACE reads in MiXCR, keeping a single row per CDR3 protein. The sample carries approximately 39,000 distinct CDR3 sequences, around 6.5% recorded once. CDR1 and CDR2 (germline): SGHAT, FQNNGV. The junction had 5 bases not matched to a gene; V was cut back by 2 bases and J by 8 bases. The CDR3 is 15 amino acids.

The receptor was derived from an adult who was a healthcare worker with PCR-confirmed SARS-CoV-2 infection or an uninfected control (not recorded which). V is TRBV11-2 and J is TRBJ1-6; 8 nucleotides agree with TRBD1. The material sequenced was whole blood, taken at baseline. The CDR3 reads CASSLLPGGDSPLHF. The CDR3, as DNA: TGTGCCAGCAGCTTACTACCAGGGGGCGATTCACCCCTCCACTTT.